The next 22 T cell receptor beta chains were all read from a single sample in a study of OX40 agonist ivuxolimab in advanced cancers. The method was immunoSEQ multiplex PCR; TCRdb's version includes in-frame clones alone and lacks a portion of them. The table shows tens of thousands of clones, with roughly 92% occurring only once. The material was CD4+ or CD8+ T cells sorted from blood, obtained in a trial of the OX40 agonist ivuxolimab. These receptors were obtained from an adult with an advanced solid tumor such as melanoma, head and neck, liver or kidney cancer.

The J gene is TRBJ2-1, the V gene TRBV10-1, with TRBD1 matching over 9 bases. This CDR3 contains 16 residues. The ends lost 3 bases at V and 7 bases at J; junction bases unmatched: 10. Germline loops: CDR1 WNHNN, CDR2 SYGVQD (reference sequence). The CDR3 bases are TGCGCCAGCAGTGAAGCCGGGACAGGGAGGGGAAATGAGCAGTTCTTC. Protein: CASSEAGTGRGNEQFF.

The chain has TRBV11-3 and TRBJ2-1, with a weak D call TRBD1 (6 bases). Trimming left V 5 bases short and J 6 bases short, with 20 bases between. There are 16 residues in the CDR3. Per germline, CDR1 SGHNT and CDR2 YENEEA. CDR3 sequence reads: CASSRRTVDYANEQFF. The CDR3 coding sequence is TGTGCCAGCAGCCGCCGGACAGTGGATTACGCCAATGAGCAGTTCTTC.

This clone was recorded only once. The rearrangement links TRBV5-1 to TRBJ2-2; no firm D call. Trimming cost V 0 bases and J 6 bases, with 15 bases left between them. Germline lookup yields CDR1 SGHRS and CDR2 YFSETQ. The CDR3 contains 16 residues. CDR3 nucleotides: TGCGCCAGCAGCTTGGCGATGGTTATAGTCCCCGGGGAGCTGTTTTTT. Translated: CASSLAMVIVPGELFF. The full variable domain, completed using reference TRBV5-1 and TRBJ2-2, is KAGVTQTPRYLIKTRGQQVTLSCSPISGHRSVSWYQQTPGQGLQFLFEYFSETQRNKGNFPGRFSGRQFSNSRSEMNVSTLELGDSALYLCASSLAMVIVPGELFFGEGSRLTVL.

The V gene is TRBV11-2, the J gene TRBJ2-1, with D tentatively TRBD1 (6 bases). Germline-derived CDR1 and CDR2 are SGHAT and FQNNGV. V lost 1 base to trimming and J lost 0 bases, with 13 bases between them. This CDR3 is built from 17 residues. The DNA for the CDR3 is TGTGCCAGCAGCTTAGTGGTGGGGGCGGCCTCCTACAATGAGCAGTTCTTC. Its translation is CASSLVVGAASYNEQFF.

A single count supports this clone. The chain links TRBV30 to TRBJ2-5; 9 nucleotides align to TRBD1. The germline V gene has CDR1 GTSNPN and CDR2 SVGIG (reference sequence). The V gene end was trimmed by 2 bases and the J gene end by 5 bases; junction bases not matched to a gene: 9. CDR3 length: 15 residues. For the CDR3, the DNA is TGTGCCTGGAGTCCCGGGACAGGGAGAGGGGAGACCCAGTACTTC. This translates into CAWSPGTGRGETQYF.

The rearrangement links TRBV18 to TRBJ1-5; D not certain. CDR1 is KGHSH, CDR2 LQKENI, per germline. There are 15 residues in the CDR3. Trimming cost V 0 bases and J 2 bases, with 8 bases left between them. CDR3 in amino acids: CASSPPGEGNQPQHF. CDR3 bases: TGTGCCAGCTCACCACCCGGGGAAGGCAATCAGCCCCAGCATTTT.

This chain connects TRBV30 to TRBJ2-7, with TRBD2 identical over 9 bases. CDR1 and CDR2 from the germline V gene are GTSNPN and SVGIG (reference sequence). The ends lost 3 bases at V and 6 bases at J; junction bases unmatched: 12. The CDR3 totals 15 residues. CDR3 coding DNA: TGTGCCTGGAGGAATACCGGGACTAGCTTCGGCGAGCAGTACTTC. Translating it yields CAWRNTGTSFGEQYF.

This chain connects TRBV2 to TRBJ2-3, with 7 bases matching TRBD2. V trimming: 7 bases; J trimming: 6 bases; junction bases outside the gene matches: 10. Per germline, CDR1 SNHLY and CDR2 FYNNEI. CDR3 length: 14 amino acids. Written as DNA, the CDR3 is TGTGCCAGCAAGTCTAGCGGACACAGGGATACGCAGTATTTT. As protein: CASKSSGHRDTQYF.

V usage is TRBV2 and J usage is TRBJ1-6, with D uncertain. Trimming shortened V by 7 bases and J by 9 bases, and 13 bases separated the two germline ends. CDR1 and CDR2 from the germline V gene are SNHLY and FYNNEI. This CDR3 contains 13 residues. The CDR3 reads CASTQDSGSPLHF. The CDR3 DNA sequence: TGTGCCAGCACTCAGGATTCAGGTTCACCCCTCCACTTT.

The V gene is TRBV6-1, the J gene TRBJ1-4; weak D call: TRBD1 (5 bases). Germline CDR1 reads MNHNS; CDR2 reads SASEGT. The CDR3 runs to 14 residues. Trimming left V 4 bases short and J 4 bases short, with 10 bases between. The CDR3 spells CASSVGPNNEKLFF. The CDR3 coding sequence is TGTGCCAGCAGTGTGGGACCGAATAATGAAAAACTGTTTTTT.

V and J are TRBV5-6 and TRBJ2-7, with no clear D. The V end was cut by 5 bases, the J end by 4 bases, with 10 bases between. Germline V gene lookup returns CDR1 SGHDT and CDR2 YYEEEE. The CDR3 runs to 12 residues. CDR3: CASRKSGYEQYF. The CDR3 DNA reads TGTGCCAGCAGGAAATCCGGTTACGAGCAGTACTTC.

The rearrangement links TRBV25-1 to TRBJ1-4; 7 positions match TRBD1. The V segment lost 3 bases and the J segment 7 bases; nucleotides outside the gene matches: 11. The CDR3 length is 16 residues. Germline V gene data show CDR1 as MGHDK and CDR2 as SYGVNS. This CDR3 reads CASSDLPGTALEKLFF. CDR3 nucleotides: TGTGCCAGCAGTGACCTCCCAGGGACAGCCCTTGAAAAACTGTTTTTT.

In DNA form, the CDR3 reads TGTGCCAGCAGTCCCAGGGGGGCGAGGGGGAATCAGCCCCAGCATTTT. Translated: CASSPRGARGNQPQHF. This chain connects TRBV25-1 to TRBJ1-5, with 7 bases lining up with TRBD1. CDR3 length equals 16 residues. Germline V gene lookup returns CDR1 MGHDK and CDR2 SYGVNS. V trimming: 5 bases; J trimming: 4 bases; junction bases outside the gene matches: 11.

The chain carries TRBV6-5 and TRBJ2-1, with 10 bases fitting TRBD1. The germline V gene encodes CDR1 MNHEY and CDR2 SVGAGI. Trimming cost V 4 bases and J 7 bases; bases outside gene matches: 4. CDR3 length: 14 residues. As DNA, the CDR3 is TGTGCCAGCAGTTTGGACAGGGGGGTTAATGAGCAGTTCTTC. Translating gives CASSLDRGVNEQFF.

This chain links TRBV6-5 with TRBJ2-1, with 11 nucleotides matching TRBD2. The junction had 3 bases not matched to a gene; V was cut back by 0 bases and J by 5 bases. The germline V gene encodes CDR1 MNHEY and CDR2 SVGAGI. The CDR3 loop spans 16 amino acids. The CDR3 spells CASSYSLAGGDNEQFF. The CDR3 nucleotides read TGTGCCAGCAGTTACTCCCTAGCGGGAGGCGACAATGAGCAGTTCTTC.

The CDR3 sequence: CASRSGQGYGYTF. The CDR3 bases are TGTGCCAGCAGGTCAGGGCAGGGCTATGGCTACACCTTC. The chain links TRBV6-1 to TRBJ1-2; D is perhaps TRBD1 (5 bases). Germline values: CDR1 MNHNS, CDR2 SASEGT. The CDR3 has 13 amino acids. V shed 6 bases and J shed 4 bases, with 12 bases lying between them.

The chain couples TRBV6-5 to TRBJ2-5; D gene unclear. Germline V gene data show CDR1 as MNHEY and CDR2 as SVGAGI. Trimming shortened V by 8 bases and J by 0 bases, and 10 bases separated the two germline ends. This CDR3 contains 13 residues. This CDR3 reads CASRPGDQETQYF. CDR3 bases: TGTGCCAGCCGACCTGGGGACCAAGAGACCCAGTACTTC.

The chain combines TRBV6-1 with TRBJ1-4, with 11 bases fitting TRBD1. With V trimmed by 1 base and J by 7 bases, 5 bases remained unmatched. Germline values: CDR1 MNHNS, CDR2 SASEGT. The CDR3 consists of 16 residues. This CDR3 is CASSEEGTGGSEKLFF. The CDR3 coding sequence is TGTGCCAGCAGTGAAGAGGGGACAGGGGGGAGTGAAAAACTGTTTTTT.

The CDR3, as DNA: TGCAGCGTTGAAGGTCTGGGACAGGGGGTCTATGGCTACACCTTC. Translating gives CSVEGLGQGVYGYTF. The V call is TRBV29-1, the J call TRBJ1-2; 11 bases fit TRBD1. Germline CDR1 SQVTM, CDR2 ANQGSEA. V shed 1 base and J 4 bases; nucleotides not matched to a gene: 5. The CDR3 consists of 15 residues.

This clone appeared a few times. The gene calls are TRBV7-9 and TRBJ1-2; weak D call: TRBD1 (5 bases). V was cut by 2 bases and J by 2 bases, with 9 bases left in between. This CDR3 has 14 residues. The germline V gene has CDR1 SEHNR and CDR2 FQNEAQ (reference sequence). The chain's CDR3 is CASSLTGANYGYTF. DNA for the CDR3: TGTGCCAGCAGCTTAACCGGGGCGAACTATGGCTACACCTTC.

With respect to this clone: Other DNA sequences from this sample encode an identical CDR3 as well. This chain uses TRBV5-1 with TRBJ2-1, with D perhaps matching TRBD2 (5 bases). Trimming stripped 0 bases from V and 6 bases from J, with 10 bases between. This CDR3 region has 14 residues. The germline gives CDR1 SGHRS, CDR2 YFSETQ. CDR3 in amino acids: CASSLVGSGNEQFF. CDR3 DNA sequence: TGCGCCAGCAGCTTGGTGGGGAGTGGCAATGAGCAGTTCTTC.

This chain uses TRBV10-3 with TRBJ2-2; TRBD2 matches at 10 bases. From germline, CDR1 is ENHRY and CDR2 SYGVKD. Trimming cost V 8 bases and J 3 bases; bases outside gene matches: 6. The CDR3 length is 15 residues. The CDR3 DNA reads TGTGCCATCGCAGCGGGAGGGCCGGACACCGGGGAGCTGTTTTTT. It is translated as CAIAAGGPDTGELFF.